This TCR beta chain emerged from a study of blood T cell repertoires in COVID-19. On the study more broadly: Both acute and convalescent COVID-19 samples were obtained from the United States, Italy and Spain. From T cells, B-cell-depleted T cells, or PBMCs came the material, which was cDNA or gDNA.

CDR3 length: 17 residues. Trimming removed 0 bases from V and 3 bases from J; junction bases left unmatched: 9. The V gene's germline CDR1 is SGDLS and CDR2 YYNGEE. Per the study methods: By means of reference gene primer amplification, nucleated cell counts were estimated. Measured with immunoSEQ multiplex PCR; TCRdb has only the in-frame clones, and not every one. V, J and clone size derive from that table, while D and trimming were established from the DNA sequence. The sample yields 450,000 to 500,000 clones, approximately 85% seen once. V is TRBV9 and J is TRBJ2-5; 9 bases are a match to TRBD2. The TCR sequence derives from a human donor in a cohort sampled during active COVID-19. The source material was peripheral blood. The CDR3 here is CASSVGAGGPMEETQYF. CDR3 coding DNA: TGTGCCAGCAGCGTAGGGGCGGGAGGGCCAATGGAAGAGACCCAGTACTTC.